This T cell receptor (beta chain) was found in a study of early T cells in non-severe SARS-CoV-2 infection. Individual cDNA molecules received unique molecular identifiers during library preparation. TCRdb re-derived calls from the 5' RACE reads in MiXCR, one entry per CDR3 protein. Of tens of thousands of distinct CDR3 sequences in the sample, 9.5% were seen once. The V gene end was trimmed by 3 bases and the J gene end by 5 bases; junction bases not matched to a gene: 10. The length of the CDR3 is 16 residues. Germline V gives CDR1 SGHVS, CDR2 FQNEAQ. This TCR was sampled from an adult who was a healthcare worker with PCR-confirmed SARS-CoV-2 infection or an uninfected control (not recorded which). The V call is TRBV7-8, the J call TRBJ2-1, with TRBD2 matching over 7 bases. Sequencing input: whole blood. The CDR3 sequence: CASSFWGEGSNNEQFF. CDR3 in DNA: TGTGCCAGCAGCTTTTGGGGGGAGGGGTCCAACAATGAGCAGTTCTTC.